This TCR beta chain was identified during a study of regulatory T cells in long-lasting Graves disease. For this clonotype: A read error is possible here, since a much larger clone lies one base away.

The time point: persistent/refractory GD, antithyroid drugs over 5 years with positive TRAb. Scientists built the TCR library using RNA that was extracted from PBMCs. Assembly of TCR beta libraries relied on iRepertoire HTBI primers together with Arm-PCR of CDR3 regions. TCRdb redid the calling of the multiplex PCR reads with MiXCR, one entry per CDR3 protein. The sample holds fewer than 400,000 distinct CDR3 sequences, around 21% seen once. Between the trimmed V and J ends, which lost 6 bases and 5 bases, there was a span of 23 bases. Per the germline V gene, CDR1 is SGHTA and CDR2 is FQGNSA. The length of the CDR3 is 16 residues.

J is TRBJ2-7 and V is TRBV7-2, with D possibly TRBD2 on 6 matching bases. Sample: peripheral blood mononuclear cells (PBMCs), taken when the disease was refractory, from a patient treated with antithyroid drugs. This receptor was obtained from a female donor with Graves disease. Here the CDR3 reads CASSLYGDSLDHEQYF. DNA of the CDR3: TGTGCCAGCAGTTTGTACGGGGACTCCCTAGACCACGAGCAGTACTTC.